The clone carrying this T cell receptor (beta chain) ranks as medium-sized. CD3+CD4+ and CD3+CD8+ cells were FACS-sorted from thawed unstimulated PBMCs. The sample is drawn from a study of T cell clones after liver transplantation. Generated by immunoSEQ multiplex PCR, the TCRdb table keeps only in-frame clones and is missing some. This table has around 60,000 clones, about 70% appearing once. The clonotype was recovered from a human donor who received a liver transplant. This specimen consisted of CD4+ T cells from blood, obtained before liver transplant.

The CDR3 reads CASSSGSGQFF. CDR3 nucleotide sequence: TGTGCCAGCAGCTCCGGGAGTGGGCAGTTCTTC. The chain uses TRBV2 and TRBJ2-1; a possible D gene is TRBD2 (6 bases). Trimming removed 6 bases at V and 12 bases at J, with 12 bases between. The CDR3 totals 11 residues. The germline V gene has CDR1 SNHLY and CDR2 FYNNEI.